This TCR beta chain was recovered during a study of blood T cell repertoires in COVID-19. Original methodology: Scientists estimated how many nucleated cells there were by amplifying reference gene primers. The data were produced by immunoSEQ multiplex PCR, yet TCRdb's version contains in-frame clones alone and is incomplete. That table furnishes V, J and clone size, whereas the DNA furnished D and trimming. Among 100,000 or so clones, about nine tenths were seen once, and the ten largest hold 5.7%. The V gene end was trimmed by 2 bases and the J gene end by 7 bases; junction bases not matched to a gene: 8. The CDR3 has 14 residues. Per the germline V gene, CDR1 is MGHRA and CDR2 is YSYEKL.

The genes are TRBV4-1 and TRBJ2-7; 7 bases are a match to TRBD2. This receptor was obtained from a man aged 70 or older with acute or convalescent COVID-19. The sequencing sample was made of peripheral blood. CDR3 coding DNA: TGCGCCAGCAGCCAATCGACTAGCTCGTGGGAGCAGTACTTC. It specifies CASSQSTSSWEQYF.